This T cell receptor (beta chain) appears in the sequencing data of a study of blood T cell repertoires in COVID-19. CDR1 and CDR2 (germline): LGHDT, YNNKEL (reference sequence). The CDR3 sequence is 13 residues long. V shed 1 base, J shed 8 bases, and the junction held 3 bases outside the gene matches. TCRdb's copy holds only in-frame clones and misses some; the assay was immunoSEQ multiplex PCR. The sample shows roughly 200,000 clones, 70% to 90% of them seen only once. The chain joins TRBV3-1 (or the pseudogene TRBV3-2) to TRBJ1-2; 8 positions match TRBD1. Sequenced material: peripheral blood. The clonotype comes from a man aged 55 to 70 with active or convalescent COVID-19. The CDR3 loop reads CASSQGQGKGYTF. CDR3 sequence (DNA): TGTGCCAGCAGCCAAGGACAGGGGAAGGGCTACACCTTC.